Presented here are 2 T cell receptor beta chains from one specimen sequenced in a study of CXCR3-negative and CXCR3-positive naive CD8 T cells. Libraries of TRB cDNA were made by 5' RACE and carried UMIs. TCRdb re-called the 5' RACE reads, yielding one record per CDR3 amino acid sequence without DNA. The sample totals 100,000 to 150,000 distinct CDR3 sequences; its top ten clones hold approximately 0.51%. Specimen: naive CXCR3- CD8+ T cells from blood. Described subset: CD45RO-CCR7+CD27+CD95- naive CD8+ T cells lacking CXCR3 (TNR3-). The receptors derive from a human donor in good health. Some clones in this sample may be carry-over from other donors' samples.

V usage is TRBV7-9 and J usage is TRBJ2-2; TCRdb proposes TRBD1, but this gene call is untestable without DNA. Germline loops: CDR1 SEHNR, CDR2 FQNEAQ (reference sequence). The CDR3 contains 14 residues. Here the CDR3 reads CASSLTGFTGELFF.

This sequence joins TRBV7-9 and TRBJ2-6. In germline, CDR1 is SEHNR, CDR2 FQNEAQ (reference sequence). The CDR3 has 17 residues. This chain's CDR3 is CASSPKTATLGANVLTF.